These 24 T cell receptor beta chains originate from one sample sequenced in a study of PD-L1 blockade in urothelial cancer. Profiling relied on immunoSEQ multiplex PCR, and the TCRdb table lists in-frame clones only, not all of them. The table lists 35,000 to 45,000 clones, 81% of them singletons, with 2.5% to 3% in the top ten. The sample in question was PBMCs, obtained around atezolizumab (anti-PD-L1) treatment. The source of these receptors is a man between 65 and 80 years old with urothelial cancer.

The chain joins TRBV2 to TRBJ2-3, with 9 bases that match TRBD1. The CDR3 spans 14 residues. After removal of 3 bases from V and 6 bases from J, the junction contained 4 bases not matched to a gene. The germline gives CDR1 SNHLY, CDR2 FYNNEI. The CDR3 loop reads CASSDRDREDTQYF. In nucleotides, the CDR3 is TGTGCCAGCAGTGACCGGGACAGGGAGGATACGCAGTATTTT. The full variable domain, its missing parts supplied by reference TRBV2 and TRBJ2-3, is EPEVTQTPSHQVTQMGQEVILRCVPISNHLYFYWYRQILGQKVEFLVSFYNNEISEKSEIFDDQFSVERPDGSNFTLKIRSTKLEDSAMYFCASSDRDREDTQYFGPGTRLTVL.

This chain connects TRBV4-3 to TRBJ2-5; 10 bases line up with TRBD2. V lost 0 bases and J lost 5; bases outside the gene matches: 21. Germline V gene lookup returns CDR1 LGHNA and CDR2 YSLEER. The CDR3 is 21 residues long. CDR3 in DNA: TGCGCCAGCAGCCAAGATAACCTGTCTAGCGGGAGCAAGGGGGTTAGGGAGACCCAGTACTTC. Its translation is CASSQDNLSSGSKGVRETQYF.

The chain couples TRBV5-1 to TRBJ2-2, with 13 bases fitting TRBD2. The germline gives CDR1 SGHRS, CDR2 YFSETQ. The CDR3 runs to 15 residues. V lost 10 bases, J lost 2 bases, and 5 bases stayed unmatched. The CDR3 loop is CACTSGRANTGELFF. The CDR3 nucleotides are TGCGCCTGTACTAGCGGGAGGGCAAACACCGGGGAGCTGTTTTTT.

The chain carries TRBV2 and TRBJ1-3; possibly TRBD1 for D (6 bases). Trimming removed 6 bases from V and 1 base from J, with 7 bases in between. The CDR3 is 13 residues long. CDR1 and CDR2 from the germline V gene are SNHLY and FYNNEI. The CDR3 DNA reads as TGTGCCAGCAGGCAGGGGTCTGGAAACACCATATATTTT. This translates into CASRQGSGNTIYF. Full variable domain (outside the CDR3, taken from reference TRBV2 and TRBJ1-3): EPEVTQTPSHQVTQMGQEVILRCVPISNHLYFYWYRQILGQKVEFLVSFYNNEISEKSEIFDDQFSVERPDGSNFTLKIRSTKLEDSAMYFCASRQGSGNTIYFGEGSWLTVV.

This clone occurred once. The rearrangement joins TRBV7-9 to TRBJ1-2; 7 positions agree with TRBD1. Germline assignment: CDR1 SEHNR and CDR2 FQNEAQ (reference sequence). V trimming: 5 bases; J trimming: 7 bases; junction bases outside the gene matches: 7. The CDR3 is 13 amino acids. The CDR3 bases are TGTGCCAGCAGCCTCACAGGGGAGAGTGGCTACACCTTC. This codes for CASSLTGESGYTF.

This clone was counted once. The chain couples TRBV29-1 to TRBJ2-6; TRBD1 aligns across 9 bases. The CDR3 is 16 amino acids. Per the germline V gene, CDR1 is SQVTM and CDR2 is ANQGSEA. The ends lost 7 bases at V and 4 bases at J; junction bases unmatched: 11. The CDR3 loop is CSAKTGQGRGANVLTF. The CDR3 DNA sequence: TGCAGCGCCAAGACCGGACAGGGGAGAGGGGCCAACGTCCTGACTTTC.

V is TRBV30 and J is TRBJ1-1; TRBD1 matches 8 bases. V shed 1 base, J shed 1 base, and the junction held 11 bases outside the gene matches. CDR1 is GTSNPN, CDR2 SVGIG, per germline (reference sequence). CDR3 length equals 17 residues. The CDR3 here is CAWSASEFGTGNTEAFF. The CDR3 DNA reads TGTGCCTGGAGTGCCAGTGAATTCGGGACAGGGAACACTGAAGCTTTCTTT.

The V gene is TRBV5-4, the J gene TRBJ2-5, with 9 bases identical to TRBD2. With 0 bases clipped from V and 5 bases from J, the junction kept 14 bases outside the gene matches. Per germline, CDR1 SGHNT and CDR2 YYREEE (reference sequence). The CDR3 runs 18 residues. The CDR3 protein is CASSLVSSGTLVTETQYF. The CDR3 DNA is TGTGCCAGCAGCTTGGTATCTAGCGGGACTTTGGTTACCGAGACCCAGTACTTC.

This rearrangement joins TRBV28 to TRBJ2-4; 10 bases map to TRBD2. The CDR3 totals 15 residues. Trimming removed 6 bases from V and 6 bases from J; junction bases left unmatched: 8. Germline V CDR1 and CDR2: MDHEN, SYDVKM. The CDR3 region is CASSSQREGRNIQYF. CDR3 coding DNA: TGTGCCAGCAGCTCTCAGCGGGAGGGCCGAAACATTCAGTACTTC.

The rearrangement joins TRBV7-3 to TRBJ2-1, with 11 positions matching TRBD2. Germline trimming cut 4 bases from V and 8 bases from J; bases unmatched to any gene: 7. Germline V CDR1 and CDR2: SGHTA, FQGTGA. This CDR3 is built from 15 residues. The CDR3 loop is CASSSLAGGAYEQFF. DNA for the CDR3: TGTGCCAGCAGCTCATTAGCGGGAGGGGCGTATGAGCAGTTCTTC.

The CDR3 DNA is TGTGCCAGCAGCCAGGGACAGGCGGACCCCCAGCATTTT. Amino acids: CASSQGQADPQHF. V and J are TRBV5-6 and TRBJ1-5; 8 bases map to TRBD1. The V and J ends lost 4 bases and 10 bases, in that order; junction bases with no gene match: 7. Germline V gives CDR1 SGHDT, CDR2 YYEEEE. This CDR3 is 13 amino acids long.

The chain has TRBV19 and TRBJ2-4, with 10 bases matching TRBD2. The CDR3 sequence is 17 residues long. Germline V gene sequence: CDR1 LNHDA, CDR2 SQIVND (reference sequence). Trimming removed 4 bases from V and 2 bases from J; junction bases left unmatched: 8. CDR3 sequence reads: CASSTSSGSKSKNIQYF. CDR3 DNA: TGTGCCAGTAGTACCTCTAGCGGGAGTAAGTCCAAAAACATTCAGTACTTC. Full variable domain (missing parts from reference TRBV19 and TRBJ2-4): DGGITQSPKYLFRKEGQNVTLSCEQNLNHDAMYWYRQDPGQGLRLIYYSQIVNDFQKGDIAEGYSVSREKKESFPLTVTSAQKNPTAFYLCASSTSSGSKSKNIQYFGAGTRLSVL.

The chain links TRBV19 to TRBJ2-7; 8 nucleotides match TRBD2. Germline CDR1 is LNHDA and CDR2 is SQIVND (reference sequence). J lost 3 bases, V lost 3 bases, and 1 base had no gene match. CDR3 length: 13 residues. The CDR3 loop reads CASSIREGYEQYF. In DNA, the CDR3 is TGTGCCAGTAGTATTCGGGAGGGCTACGAGCAGTACTTC.

This chain uses TRBV29-1 with TRBJ2-7, with a weak D call TRBD1 (5 bases). Germline-derived CDR1 and CDR2 are SQVTM and ANQGSEA. The ends were cut back, 6 bases at V and 6 bases at J, with 12 bases in the middle. This CDR3 spans 11 amino acids. The CDR3 here is CSVRVIGEQYF. CDR3 DNA: TGCAGCGTCAGGGTTATCGGCGAGCAGTACTTC.

The V and J genes are TRBV4-3 and TRBJ2-1; no reliable D call. Trimming removed 0 bases at V and 2 bases at J, with 11 bases between. The CDR3 loop spans 16 amino acids. Germline-derived CDR1 and CDR2 are LGHNA and YSLEER. The CDR3 DNA reads TGCGCCAGCAGCCAAGAAGAGCGAGCCCCCTACAATGAGCAGTTCTTC. Translation gives CASSQEERAPYNEQFF.

The rearrangement uses TRBV5-1 and TRBJ2-1; 10 nucleotides line up with TRBD2. Germline values: CDR1 SGHRS, CDR2 YFSETQ. The CDR3 spans 15 residues. Germline trimming cut 2 bases from V and 9 bases from J; bases unmatched to any gene: 8. CDR3 region: CASSFGTSDTSEQFF. CDR3 bases: TGCGCCAGCAGCTTCGGGACTAGCGATACATCTGAGCAGTTCTTC. Looking up the rest from reference TRBV5-1 and TRBJ2-1 gives the full variable domain: KAGVTQTPRYLIKTRGQQVTLSCSPISGHRSVSWYQQTPGQGLQFLFEYFSETQRNKGNFPGRFSGRQFSNSRSEMNVSTLELGDSALYLCASSFGTSDTSEQFFGPGTRLTVL.

The chain carries TRBV5-1 and TRBJ2-3, with 8 bases lining up with TRBD2. The V gene end was trimmed by 0 bases and the J gene end by 5 bases; junction bases not matched to a gene: 8. The CDR3 extends over 16 amino acids. Germline V gives CDR1 SGHRS, CDR2 YFSETQ. The CDR3 bases are TGCGCCAGCAGCTTGGGGCGAGCGGGAGCCGAAGATACGCAGTATTTT. Protein product: CASSLGRAGAEDTQYF.

The chain recombines TRBV7-2 with TRBJ2-3, with 8 positions matching TRBD1. This CDR3 contains 14 residues. Germline V CDR1 and CDR2: SGHTA, FQGNSA. With 5 bases clipped from V and 0 bases from J, the junction kept 1 base outside the gene matches. CDR3 region: CASSPGGSTDTQYF. CDR3 DNA sequence: TGTGCCAGCAGCCCAGGGGGCAGCACAGATACGCAGTATTTT.

This clone came up a few times. The J gene is TRBJ2-4, the V gene TRBV9, with a weak D call TRBD1 (5 bases). V was trimmed by 0 bases and J by 1 base, leaving 8 bases between them. The CDR3 spans 15 residues. CDR1 and CDR2 from the germline V gene are SGDLS and YYNGEE. The CDR3 spells CASSVVPGAKNIQYF. In DNA form, the CDR3 reads TGTGCCAGCAGCGTAGTGCCAGGGGCCAAAAACATTCAGTACTTC.

V gene TRBV7-2 combines with J gene TRBJ2-3; D possibly corresponds to TRBD2 (5 bases). The CDR3 has 14 residues. The ends were cut back, 10 bases at V and 1 base at J, with 15 bases in the middle. Germline V gene sequence: CDR1 SGHTA, CDR2 FQGNSA. Here the CDR3 reads CANSLSGGTDTQYF. CDR3 coding DNA: TGTGCCAATTCCCTCAGCGGAGGCACAGATACGCAGTATTTT.

This chain joins TRBV10-2 and TRBJ1-5; maybe TRBD1 (6 bases). Germline CDR1 is WSHSY and CDR2 is SAAADI. This CDR3 comprises 13 residues. The ends were cut back, 9 bases at V and 1 base at J, with 10 bases in the middle. The CDR3, as DNA: TGCGCCAGTCAACAGGGAAGCAATCAGCCCCAGCATTTT. This codes for CASQQGSNQPQHF.

This rearrangement joins TRBV27 to TRBJ1-5; tentatively, D is TRBD1 (6 bases). The germline V gene has CDR1 MNHEY and CDR2 SMNVEV (reference sequence). CDR3 length: 16 residues. The V end lost 4 bases, the J end lost 6 bases, and 19 bases lay between the germline ends. In nucleotides, the CDR3 is TGTGCCAGCAGTTCTACCAACGCAGGGGTCCCTCAGCCCCAGCATTTT. Protein sequence: CASSSTNAGVPQPQHF.

The chain is built from TRBV19 and TRBJ2-3; 10 bases map to TRBD2. This CDR3 comprises 16 residues. The V gene's germline CDR1 is LNHDA and CDR2 SQIVND (reference sequence). Trimming removed 2 bases from V and 4 bases from J; junction bases left unmatched: 6. The CDR3, as DNA: TGTGCCAGTAGTATAATGGCTAGCGGGAGATCAGATACGCAGTATTTT. Amino acid sequence: CASSIMASGRSDTQYF.

V and J are TRBV27 and TRBJ2-3, with 7 bases aligning to TRBD2. Trimming took 5 bases from V and 3 from J; bases not matched to a gene: 8. Germline V gene data show CDR1 as MNHEY and CDR2 as SMNVEV (reference sequence). The length of the CDR3 is 15 residues. The CDR3 DNA reads as TGTGCCAGCAGTCCTAGGGACGGGAGGACAGATACGCAGTATTTT. Its protein is CASSPRDGRTDTQYF.